The clone carrying this T cell receptor beta chain was seen many times. Its antigen is unknown. Study outcomes and limitations: The TCR gene usage of tumor memory CD4+ T cells clustered together with blood and lymph node memory CD4+ cells and with lymph node naive CD4+ cells.

Treg sorting used a CD4+CD25+CD127-/low gate. CDR1 and CDR2 (germline): SGHTA, FQGTGA. There are 14 residues in the CDR3. J was trimmed by 9 bases and V by 6 bases; bases with no gene match: 5. Semi-nested PCR with Nested Universal Primer A followed constant-region reverse priming of full-length variable regions. Each CDR3 protein gets one entry after TCRdb re-called the 5' RACE reads with MiXCR. The table has 35,000 to 50,000 distinct CDR3 sequences, 22% seen once. The V gene is TRBV7-3, the J gene TRBJ1-6, with 10 nucleotides matching TRBD1. The sequenced material came from Tregs sorted from blood. The origin of this receptor is a female donor with breast cancer. CDR3 sequence reads: CASSLTGGGSPLHF. CDR3 nucleotide sequence: TGTGCCAGCAGTTTGACAGGGGGCGGTTCACCCCTCCACTTT.